These T cell receptor beta chains were read from a single sample in a study of human T cells and chemical hapten exposure. TCRdb analysed the RACE reads with MiXCR anew, one entry per CDR3 protein. The table has approximately 350,000 distinct CDR3 sequences, 5.5% to 8% seen once. The sample here was whole blood, taken in connection with sensitization to the hapten diphenylcyclopropenone (DPC). The origin of the receptors is a woman aged 18-29 years with alopecia areata. Some clones in this sample may be carry-over from other donors' samples. Each CDR3 is given with its conserved first and last residue. The order of the fields is V gene, J gene, CDR3 protein.

v_call: TRBV2
j_call: TRBJ2-2
cdr3_aa: CASSEGQETGELFF

v_call: TRBV5-1
j_call: TRBJ2-4
cdr3_aa: CASSRTGAENIQYF

v_call: TRBV15
j_call: TRBJ1-4
cdr3_aa: CATSRGDSDLNEKLFF

v_call: TRBV6-6
j_call: TRBJ1-1
cdr3_aa: CASSYSTGQGTEAFF

v_call: TRBV20-1
j_call: TRBJ1-4
cdr3_aa: CSAREPQAGSEKLFF

v_call: TRBV12-3/TRBV12-4
j_call: TRBJ1-5
cdr3_aa: CASSLEGGANQPQHF

v_call: TRBV6-2/TRBV6-3
j_call: TRBJ1-4
cdr3_aa: CASSPGQSTNEKLFF

v_call: TRBV7-2
j_call: TRBJ1-2
cdr3_aa: CASSSHSYGYTF

v_call: TRBV13
j_call: TRBJ1-2
cdr3_aa: CASSLGQASYGYTF

v_call: TRBV12-3/TRBV12-4
j_call: TRBJ2-6
cdr3_aa: CASAGTGQSGANVLTF

v_call: TRBV10-3
j_call: TRBJ1-2
cdr3_aa: CAISGALQYGYTF

v_call: TRBV6-5
j_call: TRBJ1-2
cdr3_aa: CASKRGESGYTF

v_call: TRBV20-1
j_call: TRBJ2-5
cdr3_aa: CSARAAGPFQETQYF

v_call: TRBV25-1
j_call: TRBJ2-7
cdr3_aa: CASTLSGGNYEQYF

v_call: TRBV7-2
j_call: TRBJ2-7
cdr3_aa: CASSSGLQPYEQYF

v_call: TRBV13
j_call: TRBJ1-1
cdr3_aa: CASRKAGLGPEAFF

v_call: TRBV2
j_call: TRBJ2-7
cdr3_aa: CASRGTQSYEQYF

v_call: TRBV7-2
j_call: TRBJ2-5
cdr3_aa: CASSLGPPGTGQETQYF

v_call: TRBV6-2/TRBV6-3
j_call: TRBJ1-5
cdr3_aa: CASSYSAGDQPQHF

v_call: TRBV29-1
j_call: TRBJ1-1
cdr3_aa: CSVRRRNTEAFF

v_call: TRBV10-3
j_call: TRBJ1-3
cdr3_aa: CAIRGSAGNTIYF

v_call: TRBV5-4
j_call: TRBJ2-7
cdr3_aa: CASSPGGAPYEQYF

v_call: TRBV6-5
j_call: TRBJ1-1
cdr3_aa: CASSYLPGSTEAFF

v_call: TRBV24-1
j_call: TRBJ2-1
cdr3_aa: CATISEDPSSYNEQFF

v_call: TRBV20-1
j_call: TRBJ1-1
cdr3_aa: CSARINRYTEAFF